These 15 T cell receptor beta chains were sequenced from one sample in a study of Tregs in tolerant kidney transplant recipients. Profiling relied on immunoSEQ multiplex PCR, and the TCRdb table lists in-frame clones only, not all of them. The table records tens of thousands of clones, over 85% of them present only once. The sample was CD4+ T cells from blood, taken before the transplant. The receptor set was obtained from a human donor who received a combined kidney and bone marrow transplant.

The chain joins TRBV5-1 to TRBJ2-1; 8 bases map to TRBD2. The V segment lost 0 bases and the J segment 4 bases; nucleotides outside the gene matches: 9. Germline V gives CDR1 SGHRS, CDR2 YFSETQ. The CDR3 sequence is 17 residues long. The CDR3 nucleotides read TGCGCCAGCAGCTTGGGGGGACGAGCGGGGGAATACAATGAGCAGTTCTTC. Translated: CASSLGGRAGEYNEQFF.

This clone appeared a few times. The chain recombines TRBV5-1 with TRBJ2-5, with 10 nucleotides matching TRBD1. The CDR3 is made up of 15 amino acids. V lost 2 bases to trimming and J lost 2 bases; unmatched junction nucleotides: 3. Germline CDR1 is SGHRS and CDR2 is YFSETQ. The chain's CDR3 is CASSFRTGGQETQYF. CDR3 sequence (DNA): TGCGCCAGCAGCTTCAGGACAGGGGGGCAAGAGACCCAGTACTTC.

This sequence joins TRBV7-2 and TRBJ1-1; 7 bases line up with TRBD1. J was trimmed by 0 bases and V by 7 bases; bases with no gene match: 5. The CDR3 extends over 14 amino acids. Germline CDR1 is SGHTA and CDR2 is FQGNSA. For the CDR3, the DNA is TGTGCCAGCACCATGGGACAGCTGAACACTGAAGCTTTCTTT. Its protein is CASTMGQLNTEAFF.

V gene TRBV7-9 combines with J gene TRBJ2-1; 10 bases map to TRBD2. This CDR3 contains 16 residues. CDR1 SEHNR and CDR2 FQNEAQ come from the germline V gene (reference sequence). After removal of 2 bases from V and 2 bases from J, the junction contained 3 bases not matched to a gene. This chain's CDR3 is CASSLWLAGAYNEQFF. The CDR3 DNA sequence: TGTGCCAGCAGCTTATGGCTAGCGGGGGCCTACAATGAGCAGTTCTTC.

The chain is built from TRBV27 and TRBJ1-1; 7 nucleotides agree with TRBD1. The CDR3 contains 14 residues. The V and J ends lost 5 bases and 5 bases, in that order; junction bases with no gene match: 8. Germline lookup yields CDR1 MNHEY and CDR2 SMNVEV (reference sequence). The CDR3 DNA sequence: TGTGCCAGCAGTATGACAGGGCGTGGGACTGAAGCTTTCTTT. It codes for CASSMTGRGTEAFF.

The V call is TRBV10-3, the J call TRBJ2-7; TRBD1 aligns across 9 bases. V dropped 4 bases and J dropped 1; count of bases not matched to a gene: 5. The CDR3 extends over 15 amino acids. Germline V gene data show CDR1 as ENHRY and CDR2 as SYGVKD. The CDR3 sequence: CAISATGTGSYEQYF. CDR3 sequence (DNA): TGTGCCATCAGTGCAACCGGGACAGGGTCCTACGAGCAGTACTTC.

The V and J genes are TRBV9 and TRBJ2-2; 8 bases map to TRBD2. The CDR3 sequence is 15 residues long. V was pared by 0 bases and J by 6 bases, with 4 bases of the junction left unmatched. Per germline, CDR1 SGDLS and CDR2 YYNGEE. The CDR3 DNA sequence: TGTGCCAGCAGCGTAGCGGGAGGGCCCCCCGGGGAGCTGTTTTTT. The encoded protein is CASSVAGGPPGELFF.

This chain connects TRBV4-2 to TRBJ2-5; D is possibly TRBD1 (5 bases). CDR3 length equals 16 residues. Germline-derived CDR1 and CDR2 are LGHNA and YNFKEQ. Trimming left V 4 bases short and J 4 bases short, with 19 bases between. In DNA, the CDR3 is TGTGCCAGCAGCCTTTCGGCAGGGCTTGAAGGAGAGACCCAGTACTTC. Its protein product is CASSLSAGLEGETQYF.

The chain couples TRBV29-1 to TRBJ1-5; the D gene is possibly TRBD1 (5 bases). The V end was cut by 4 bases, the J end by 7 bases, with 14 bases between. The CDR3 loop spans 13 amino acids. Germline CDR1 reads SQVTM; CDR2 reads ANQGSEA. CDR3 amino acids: CSVAGARDQPQHF. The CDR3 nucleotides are TGCAGCGTTGCCGGGGCGCGGGACCAGCCCCAGCATTTT.

CDR3 residues: CASKGEGAGTEAFF. The CDR3, as DNA: TGTGCCAGTAAAGGTGAGGGGGCAGGCACTGAAGCTTTCTTT. The V call is TRBV19, the J call TRBJ1-1; 7 bases align to TRBD1. Germline V gives CDR1 LNHDA, CDR2 SQIVND (reference sequence). The ends lost 7 bases at V and 4 bases at J; junction bases unmatched: 9. CDR3 size: 14 residues.

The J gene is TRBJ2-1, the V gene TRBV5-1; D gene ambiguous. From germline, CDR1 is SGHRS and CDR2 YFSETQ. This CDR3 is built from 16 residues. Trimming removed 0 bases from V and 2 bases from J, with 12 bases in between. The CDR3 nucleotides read TGCGCCAGCAGCTTGGGCGGCGGAACAACCTACAATGAGCAGTTCTTC. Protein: CASSLGGGTTYNEQFF.

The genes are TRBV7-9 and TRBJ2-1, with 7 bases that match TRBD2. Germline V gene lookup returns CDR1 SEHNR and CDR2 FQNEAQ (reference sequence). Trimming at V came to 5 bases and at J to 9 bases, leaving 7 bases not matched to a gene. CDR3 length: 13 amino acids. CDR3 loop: CASSTRLASEQFF. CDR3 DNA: TGTGCCAGCAGCACCCGACTAGCCTCTGAGCAGTTCTTC.

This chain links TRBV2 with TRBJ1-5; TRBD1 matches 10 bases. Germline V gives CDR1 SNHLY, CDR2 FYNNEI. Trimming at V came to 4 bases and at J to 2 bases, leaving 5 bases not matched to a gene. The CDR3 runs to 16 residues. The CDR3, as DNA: TGTGCCAGCAGTGTAAGGGACAGGGGTGGCAATCAGCCCCAGCATTTT. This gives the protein CASSVRDRGGNQPQHF.

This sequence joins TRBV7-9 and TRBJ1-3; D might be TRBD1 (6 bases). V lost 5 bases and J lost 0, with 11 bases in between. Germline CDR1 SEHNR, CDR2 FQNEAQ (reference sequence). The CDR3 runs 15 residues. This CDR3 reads CASSPGESSGNTIYF. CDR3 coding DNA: TGTGCCAGCAGCCCAGGGGAGAGCTCTGGAAACACCATATATTTT.

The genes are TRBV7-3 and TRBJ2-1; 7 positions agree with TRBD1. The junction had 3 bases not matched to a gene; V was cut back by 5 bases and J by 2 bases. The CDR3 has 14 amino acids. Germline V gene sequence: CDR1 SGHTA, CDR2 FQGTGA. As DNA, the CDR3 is TGTGCCAGCAGCCACGGGACAGCCTACAATGAGCAGTTCTTC. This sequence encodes CASSHGTAYNEQFF.